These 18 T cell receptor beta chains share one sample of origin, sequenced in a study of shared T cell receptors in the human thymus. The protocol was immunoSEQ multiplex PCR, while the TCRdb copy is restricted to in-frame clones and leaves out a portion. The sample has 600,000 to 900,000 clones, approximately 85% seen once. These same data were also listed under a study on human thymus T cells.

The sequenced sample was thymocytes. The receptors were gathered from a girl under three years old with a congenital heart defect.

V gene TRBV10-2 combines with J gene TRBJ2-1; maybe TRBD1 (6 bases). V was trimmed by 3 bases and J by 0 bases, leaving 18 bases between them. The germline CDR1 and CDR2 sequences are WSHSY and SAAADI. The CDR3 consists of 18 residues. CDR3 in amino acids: CASSDTSTGMGSYNEQFF. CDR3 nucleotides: TGCGCCAGCAGTGACACCTCTACAGGGATGGGCTCCTACAATGAGCAGTTCTTC.

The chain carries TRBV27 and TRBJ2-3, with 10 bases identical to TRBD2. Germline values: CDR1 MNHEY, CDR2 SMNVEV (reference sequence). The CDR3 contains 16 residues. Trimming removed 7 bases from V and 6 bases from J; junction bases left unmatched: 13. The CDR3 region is CASTSGRAGGVDTQYF. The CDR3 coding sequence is TGTGCCAGCACCTCGGGGAGAGCGGGGGGGGTCGATACGCAGTATTTT.

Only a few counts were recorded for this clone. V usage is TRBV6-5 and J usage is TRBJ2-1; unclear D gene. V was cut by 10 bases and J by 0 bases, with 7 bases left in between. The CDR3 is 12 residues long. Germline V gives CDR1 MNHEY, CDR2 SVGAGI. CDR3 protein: CATRASYNEQFF. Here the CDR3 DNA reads TGTGCCACTCGAGCCTCCTACAATGAGCAGTTCTTC.

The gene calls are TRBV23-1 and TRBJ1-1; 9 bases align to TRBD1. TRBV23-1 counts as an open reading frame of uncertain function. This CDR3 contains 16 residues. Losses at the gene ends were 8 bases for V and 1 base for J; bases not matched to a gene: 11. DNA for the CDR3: TGCGCCAGCCCGTCGCGGGACAGGGCAGGGAACACTGAAGCTTTCTTT. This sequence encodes CASPSRDRAGNTEAFF.

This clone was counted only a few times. Here the CDR3 DNA reads TGTGCCAGCAGTGTGGCAGGGCCCATCGAGGAGACCCAGTACTTC. It translates to CASSVAGPIEETQYF. The chain combines TRBV2 with TRBJ2-5; a possible D gene is TRBD1 (5 bases). The CDR3 has 15 amino acids. The germline gives CDR1 SNHLY, CDR2 FYNNEI. Trimming stripped 4 bases from V and 5 bases from J, with 17 bases between.

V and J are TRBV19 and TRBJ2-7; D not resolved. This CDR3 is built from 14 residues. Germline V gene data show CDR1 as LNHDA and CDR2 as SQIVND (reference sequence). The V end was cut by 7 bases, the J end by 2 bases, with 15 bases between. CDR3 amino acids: CASTYKAGTYEQYF. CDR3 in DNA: TGTGCCAGTACCTATAAGGCAGGAACCTACGAGCAGTACTTC.

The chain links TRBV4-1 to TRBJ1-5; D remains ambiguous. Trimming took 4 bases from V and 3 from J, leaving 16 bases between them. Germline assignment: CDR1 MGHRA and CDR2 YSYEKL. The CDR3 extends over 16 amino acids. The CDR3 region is CASSLVATPDNQPQHF. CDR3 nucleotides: TGCGCCAGCAGCCTGGTAGCTACACCGGACAATCAGCCCCAGCATTTT.

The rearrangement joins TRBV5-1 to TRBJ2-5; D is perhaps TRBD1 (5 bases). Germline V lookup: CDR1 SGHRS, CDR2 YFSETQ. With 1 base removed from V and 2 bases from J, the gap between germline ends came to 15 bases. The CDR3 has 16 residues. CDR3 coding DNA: TGCGCCAGCAGCTTGACCTTTAAGGGGTCGCAAGAGACCCAGTACTTC. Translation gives CASSLTFKGSQETQYF.

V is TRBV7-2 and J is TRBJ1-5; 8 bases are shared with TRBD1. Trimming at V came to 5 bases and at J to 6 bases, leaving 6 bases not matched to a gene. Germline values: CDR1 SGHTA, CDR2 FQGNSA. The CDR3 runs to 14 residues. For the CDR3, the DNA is TGTGCCAGCAGCGTAAACAGGGGGTTTCAGCCCCAGCATTTT. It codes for CASSVNRGFQPQHF.

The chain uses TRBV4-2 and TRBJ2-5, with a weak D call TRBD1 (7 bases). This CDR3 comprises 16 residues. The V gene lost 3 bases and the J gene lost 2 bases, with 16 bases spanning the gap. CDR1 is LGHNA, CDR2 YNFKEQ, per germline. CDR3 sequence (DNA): TGTGCCAGCAGCCACCCCAGGGGGACTCGGCAAGAGACCCAGTACTTC. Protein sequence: CASSHPRGTRQETQYF.

DNA of the CDR3: TGTGCCAGCAGCTTGGCCGATGGGGGACAGGGCTTCAGAAATTCACCCCTCCACTTT. Residues: CASSLADGGQGFRNSPLHF. The chain employs TRBV5-4 and TRBJ1-6, with 9 bases lining up with TRBD1. There are 19 residues in the CDR3. V was pared by 0 bases and J by 7 bases, with 14 bases of the junction left unmatched. Germline V gives CDR1 SGHNT, CDR2 YYREEE (reference sequence).

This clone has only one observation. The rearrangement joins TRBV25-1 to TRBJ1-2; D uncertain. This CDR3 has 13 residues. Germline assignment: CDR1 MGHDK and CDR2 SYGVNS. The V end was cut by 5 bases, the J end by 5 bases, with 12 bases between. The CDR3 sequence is CASSPRFPYGYTF. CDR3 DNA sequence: TGTGCCAGCAGTCCCAGGTTTCCTTATGGCTACACCTTC.

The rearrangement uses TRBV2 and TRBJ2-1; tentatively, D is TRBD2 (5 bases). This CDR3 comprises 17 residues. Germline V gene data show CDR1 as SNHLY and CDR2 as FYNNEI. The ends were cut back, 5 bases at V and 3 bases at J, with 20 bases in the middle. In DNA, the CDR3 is TGTGCCAGCAGTCTTGGTCGGTTACTAACTAGCTACAATGAGCAGTTCTTC. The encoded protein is CASSLGRLLTSYNEQFF.

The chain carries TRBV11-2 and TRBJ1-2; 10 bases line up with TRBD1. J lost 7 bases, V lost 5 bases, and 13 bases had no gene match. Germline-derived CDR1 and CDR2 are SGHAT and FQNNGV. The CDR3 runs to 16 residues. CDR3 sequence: CASSLLDRGRKGGYTF. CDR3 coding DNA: TGTGCCAGCAGCCTGCTCGACAGGGGGCGCAAGGGTGGCTACACCTTC.

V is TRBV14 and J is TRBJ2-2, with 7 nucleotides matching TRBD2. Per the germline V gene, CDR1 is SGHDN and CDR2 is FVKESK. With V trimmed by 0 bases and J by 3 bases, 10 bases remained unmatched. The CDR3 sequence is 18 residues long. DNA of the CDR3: TGTGCCAGCAGCCAAGAGGGAGGAGCGGGACTCGACACCGGGGAGCTGTTTTTT. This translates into CASSQEGGAGLDTGELFF.

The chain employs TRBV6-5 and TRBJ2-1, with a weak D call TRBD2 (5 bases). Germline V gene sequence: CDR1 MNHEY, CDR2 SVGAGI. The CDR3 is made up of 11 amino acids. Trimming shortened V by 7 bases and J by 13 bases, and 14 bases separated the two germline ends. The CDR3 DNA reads TGTGCCAGCAAGAGAGGGTACGGCCAGTTCTTC. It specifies CASKRGYGQFF.

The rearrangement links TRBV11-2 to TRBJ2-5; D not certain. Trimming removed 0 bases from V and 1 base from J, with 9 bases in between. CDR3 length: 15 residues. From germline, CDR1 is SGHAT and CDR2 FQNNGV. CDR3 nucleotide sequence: TGTGCCAGCAGCTTAGACCACATGTCCCAAGAGACCCAGTACTTC. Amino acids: CASSLDHMSQETQYF.

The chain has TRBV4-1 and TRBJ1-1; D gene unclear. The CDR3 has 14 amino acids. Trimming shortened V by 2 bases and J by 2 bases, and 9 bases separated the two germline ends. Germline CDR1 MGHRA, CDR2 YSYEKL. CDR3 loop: CASSQNRGNTEAFF. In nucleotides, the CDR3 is TGCGCCAGCAGCCAAAATCGGGGTAACACTGAAGCTTTCTTT.